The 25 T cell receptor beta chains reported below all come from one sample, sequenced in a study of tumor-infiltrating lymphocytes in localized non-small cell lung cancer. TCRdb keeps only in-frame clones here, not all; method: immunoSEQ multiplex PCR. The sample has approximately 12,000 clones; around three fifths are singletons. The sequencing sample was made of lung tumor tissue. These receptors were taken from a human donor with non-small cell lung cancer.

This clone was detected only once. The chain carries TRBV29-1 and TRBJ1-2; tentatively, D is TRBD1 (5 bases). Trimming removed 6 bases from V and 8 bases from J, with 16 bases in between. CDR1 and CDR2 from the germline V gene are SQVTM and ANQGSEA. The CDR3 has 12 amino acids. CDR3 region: CSVAGRSFGYTF. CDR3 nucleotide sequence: TGCAGCGTCGCGGGACGATCTTTCGGCTACACCTTC.

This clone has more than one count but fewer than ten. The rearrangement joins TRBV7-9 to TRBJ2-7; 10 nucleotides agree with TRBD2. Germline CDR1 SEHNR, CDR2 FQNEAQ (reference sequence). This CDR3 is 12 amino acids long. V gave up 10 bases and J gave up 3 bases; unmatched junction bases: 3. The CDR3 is CATSSGSYEQYF. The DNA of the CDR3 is TGTGCCACCTCTAGCGGGAGCTACGAGCAGTACTTC.

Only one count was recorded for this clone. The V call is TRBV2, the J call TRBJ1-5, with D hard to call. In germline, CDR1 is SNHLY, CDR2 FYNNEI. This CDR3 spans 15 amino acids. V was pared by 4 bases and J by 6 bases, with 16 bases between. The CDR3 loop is CASSAFRVGPQPQHF. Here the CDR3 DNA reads TGTGCCAGCAGTGCGTTTCGAGTAGGGCCTCAGCCCCAGCATTTT.

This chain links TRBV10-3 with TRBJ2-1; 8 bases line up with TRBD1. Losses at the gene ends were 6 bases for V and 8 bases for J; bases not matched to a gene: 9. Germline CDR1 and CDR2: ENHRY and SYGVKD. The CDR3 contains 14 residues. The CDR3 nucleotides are TGTGCCATCAGCTCCTCCGGACAGGGCGATGAGCAGTTCTTC. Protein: CAISSSGQGDEQFF.

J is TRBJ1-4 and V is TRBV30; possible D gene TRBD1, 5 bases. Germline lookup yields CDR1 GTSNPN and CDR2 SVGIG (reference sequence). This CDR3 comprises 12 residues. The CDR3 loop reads CAIGGGNEKLFF. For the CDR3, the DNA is TGTGCTATAGGCGGGGGTAATGAAAAACTGTTTTTT.

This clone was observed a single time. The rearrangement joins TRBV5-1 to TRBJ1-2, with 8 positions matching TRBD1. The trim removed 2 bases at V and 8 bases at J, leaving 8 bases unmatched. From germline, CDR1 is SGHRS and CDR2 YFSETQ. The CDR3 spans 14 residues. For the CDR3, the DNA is TGCGCCAGCAGCTTTGCAGGGGGCGACGAGGGCTACACCTTC. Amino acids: CASSFAGGDEGYTF.

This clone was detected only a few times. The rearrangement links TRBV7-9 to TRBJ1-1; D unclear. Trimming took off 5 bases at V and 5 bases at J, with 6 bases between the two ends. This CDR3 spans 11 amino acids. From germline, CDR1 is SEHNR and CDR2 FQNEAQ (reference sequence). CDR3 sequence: CASSRRTEAFF. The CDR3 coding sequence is TGTGCCAGCAGCCGGCGGACTGAAGCTTTCTTT.

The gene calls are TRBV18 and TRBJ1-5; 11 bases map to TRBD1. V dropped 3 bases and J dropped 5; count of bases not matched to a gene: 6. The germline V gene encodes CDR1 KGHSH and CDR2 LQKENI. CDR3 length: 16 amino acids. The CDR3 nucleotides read TGTGCCAGCTCACCCTTCCGGACAGGGGGCGATCAGCCCCAGCATTTT. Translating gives CASSPFRTGGDQPQHF.

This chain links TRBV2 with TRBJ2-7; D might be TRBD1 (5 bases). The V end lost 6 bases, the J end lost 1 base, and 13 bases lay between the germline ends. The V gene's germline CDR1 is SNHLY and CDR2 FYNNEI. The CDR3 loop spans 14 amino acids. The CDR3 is CASSESGFSYEQYF. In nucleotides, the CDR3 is TGTGCCAGCAGCGAATCAGGGTTTTCCTACGAGCAGTACTTC.

Here the CDR3 reads CSAKKQETQYF. The CDR3 nucleotides are TGCAGTGCTAAAAAACAAGAGACCCAGTACTTC. The chain combines TRBV20-1 with TRBJ2-5; D unclear. The CDR3 contains 11 residues. V lost 4 bases and J lost 2, with 5 bases in between. The germline gives CDR1 DFQATT, CDR2 SNEGSKA (reference sequence).

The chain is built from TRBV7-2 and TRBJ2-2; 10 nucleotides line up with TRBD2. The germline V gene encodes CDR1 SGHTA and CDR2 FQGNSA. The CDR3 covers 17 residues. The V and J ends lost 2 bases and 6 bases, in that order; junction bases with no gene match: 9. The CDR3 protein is CASSLPLLAGVPGELFF. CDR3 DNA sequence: TGTGCCAGCAGCTTACCGTTGCTAGCGGGAGTACCCGGGGAGCTGTTTTTT.

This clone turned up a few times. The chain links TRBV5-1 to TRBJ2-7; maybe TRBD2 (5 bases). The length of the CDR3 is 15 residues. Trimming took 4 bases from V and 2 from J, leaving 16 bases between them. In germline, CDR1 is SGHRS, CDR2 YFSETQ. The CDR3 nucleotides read TGCGCCAGCAGCGGGAGCGTGGGGTACACCTACGAGCAGTACTTC. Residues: CASSGSVGYTYEQYF.

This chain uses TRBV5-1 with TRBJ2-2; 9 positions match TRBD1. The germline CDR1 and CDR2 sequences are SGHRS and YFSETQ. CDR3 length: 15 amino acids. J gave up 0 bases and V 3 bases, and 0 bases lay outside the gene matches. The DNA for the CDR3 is TGCGCCAGCAGCTGGGACAGGGCGAACACCGGGGAGCTGTTTTTT. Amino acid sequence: CASSWDRANTGELFF.

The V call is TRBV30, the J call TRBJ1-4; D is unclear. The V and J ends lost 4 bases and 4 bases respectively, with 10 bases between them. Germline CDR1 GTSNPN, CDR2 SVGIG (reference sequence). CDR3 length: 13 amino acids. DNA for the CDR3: TGTGCCTGGAAGGCGGGCCTTAATGAAAAACTGTTTTTT. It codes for CAWKAGLNEKLFF.

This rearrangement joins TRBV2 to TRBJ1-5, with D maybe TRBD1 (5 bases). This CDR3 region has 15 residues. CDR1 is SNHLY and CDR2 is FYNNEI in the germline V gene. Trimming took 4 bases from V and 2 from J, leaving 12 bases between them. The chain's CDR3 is CASSGDSGGNQPQHF. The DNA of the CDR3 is TGTGCCAGCAGTGGTGACAGTGGGGGCAATCAGCCCCAGCATTTT.

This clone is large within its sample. As DNA, the CDR3 is TGTGCCAGCAGCTTAGACCCCTTGGGGGGAACCCCAAGCTACTTC. Encoded protein: CASSLDPLGGTPSYF. This chain uses TRBV7-2 with TRBJ2-5; D might be TRBD2 (6 bases). The CDR3 is made up of 15 amino acids. The V and J ends lost 1 base and 14 bases respectively, with 23 bases between them. Germline CDR1 is SGHTA and CDR2 is FQGNSA.

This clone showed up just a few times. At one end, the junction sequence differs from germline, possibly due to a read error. Written as DNA, the CDR3 is TGTGCCAGCATTGAAGGGCTTTACACTGAAGCTTTCTTT. Amino acid sequence: CASIEGLYTEAFF. The chain employs TRBV2 and TRBJ1-1, with D hard to call. The CDR3 is made up of 13 amino acids. Looked up from germline, CDR1 is SNHLY and CDR2 is FYNNEI.

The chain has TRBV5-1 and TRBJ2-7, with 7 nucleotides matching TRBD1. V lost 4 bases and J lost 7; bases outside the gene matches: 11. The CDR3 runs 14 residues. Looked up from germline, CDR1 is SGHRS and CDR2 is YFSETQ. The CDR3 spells CASSRFDRANEQYF. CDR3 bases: TGCGCCAGCAGCAGGTTCGACAGGGCGAATGAGCAGTACTTC.

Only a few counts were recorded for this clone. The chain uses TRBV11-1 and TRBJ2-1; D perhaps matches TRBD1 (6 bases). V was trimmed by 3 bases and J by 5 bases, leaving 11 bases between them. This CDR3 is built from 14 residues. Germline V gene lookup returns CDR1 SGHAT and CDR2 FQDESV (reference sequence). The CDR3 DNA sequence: TGTGCCAGCAGCTTTCGTCGACAGGACAATGAGCAGTTCTTC. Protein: CASSFRRQDNEQFF. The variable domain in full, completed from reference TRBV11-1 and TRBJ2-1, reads EAEVAQSPRYKITEKSQAVAFWCDPISGHATLYWYRQILGQGPELLVQFQDESVVDDSQLPKDRFSAERLKGVDSTLKIQPAELGDSAMYLCASSFRRQDNEQFFGPGTRLTVL.

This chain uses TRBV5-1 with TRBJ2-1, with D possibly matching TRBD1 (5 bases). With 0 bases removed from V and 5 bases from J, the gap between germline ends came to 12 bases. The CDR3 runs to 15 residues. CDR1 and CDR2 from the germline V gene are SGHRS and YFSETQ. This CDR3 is CASSLAPGYDNEQFF. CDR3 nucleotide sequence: TGCGCCAGCAGCTTGGCCCCAGGGTACGACAATGAGCAGTTCTTC. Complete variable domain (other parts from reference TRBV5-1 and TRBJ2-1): KAGVTQTPRYLIKTRGQQVTLSCSPISGHRSVSWYQQTPGQGLQFLFEYFSETQRNKGNFPGRFSGRQFSNSRSEMNVSTLELGDSALYLCASSLAPGYDNEQFFGPGTRLTVL.

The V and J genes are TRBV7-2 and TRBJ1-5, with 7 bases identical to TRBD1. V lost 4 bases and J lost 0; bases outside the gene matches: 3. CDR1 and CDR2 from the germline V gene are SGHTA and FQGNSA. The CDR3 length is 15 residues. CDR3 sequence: CASSSQGNSNQPQHF. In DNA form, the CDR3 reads TGTGCCAGCAGCTCACAGGGGAATAGCAATCAGCCCCAGCATTTT.

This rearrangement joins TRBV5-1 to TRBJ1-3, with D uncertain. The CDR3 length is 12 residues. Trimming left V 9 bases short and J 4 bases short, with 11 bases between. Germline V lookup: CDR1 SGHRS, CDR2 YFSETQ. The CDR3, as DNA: TGCGCCATCCGTGGGCCCGGAAACACCATATATTTT. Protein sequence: CAIRGPGNTIYF.

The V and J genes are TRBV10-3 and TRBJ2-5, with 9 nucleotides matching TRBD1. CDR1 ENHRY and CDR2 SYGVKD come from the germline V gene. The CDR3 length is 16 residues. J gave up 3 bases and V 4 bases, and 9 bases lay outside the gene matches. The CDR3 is CAISALHGTGKETQYF. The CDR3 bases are TGTGCCATCAGTGCCCTCCACGGGACAGGGAAAGAGACCCAGTACTTC.

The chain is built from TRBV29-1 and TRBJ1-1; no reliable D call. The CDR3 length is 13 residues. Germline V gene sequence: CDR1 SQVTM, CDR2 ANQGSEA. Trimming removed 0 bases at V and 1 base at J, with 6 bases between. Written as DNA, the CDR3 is TGCAGCGTTGAAGACCAGCAGAACACTGAAGCTTTCTTT. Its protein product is CSVEDQQNTEAFF. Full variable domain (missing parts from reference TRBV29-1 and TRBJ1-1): SAVISQKPSRDICQRGTSLTIQCQVDSQVTMMFWYRQQPGQSLTLIATANQGSEATYESGFVIDKFPISRPNLTFSTLTVSNMSPEDSSIYLCSVEDQQNTEAFFGQGTRLTVV.

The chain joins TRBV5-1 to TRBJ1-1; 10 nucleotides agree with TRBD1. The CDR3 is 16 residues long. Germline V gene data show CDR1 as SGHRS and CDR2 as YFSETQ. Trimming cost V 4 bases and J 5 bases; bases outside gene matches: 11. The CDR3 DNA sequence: TGCGCCAGCAGCGACGGGACAGGGGAAATCAAGACTGAAGCTTTCTTT. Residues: CASSDGTGEIKTEAFF.